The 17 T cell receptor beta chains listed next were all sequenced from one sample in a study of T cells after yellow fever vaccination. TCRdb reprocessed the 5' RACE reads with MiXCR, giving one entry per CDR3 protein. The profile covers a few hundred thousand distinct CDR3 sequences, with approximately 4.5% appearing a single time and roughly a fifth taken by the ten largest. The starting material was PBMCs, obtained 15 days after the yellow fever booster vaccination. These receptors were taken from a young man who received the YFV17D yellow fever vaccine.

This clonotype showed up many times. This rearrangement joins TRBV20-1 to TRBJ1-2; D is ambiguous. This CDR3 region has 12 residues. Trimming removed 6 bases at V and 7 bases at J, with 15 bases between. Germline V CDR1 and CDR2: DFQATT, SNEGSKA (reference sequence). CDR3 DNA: TGCAGTGCCGATTTAAAGTGGGTTGGCTACACCTTC. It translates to CSADLKWVGYTF.

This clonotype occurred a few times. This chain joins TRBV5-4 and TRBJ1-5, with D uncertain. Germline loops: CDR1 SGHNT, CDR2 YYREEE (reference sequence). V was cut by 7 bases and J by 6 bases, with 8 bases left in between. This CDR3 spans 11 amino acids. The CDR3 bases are TGTGCCAGCCCGGACTGTCAGCCCCAGCATTTT. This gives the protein CASPDCQPQHF.

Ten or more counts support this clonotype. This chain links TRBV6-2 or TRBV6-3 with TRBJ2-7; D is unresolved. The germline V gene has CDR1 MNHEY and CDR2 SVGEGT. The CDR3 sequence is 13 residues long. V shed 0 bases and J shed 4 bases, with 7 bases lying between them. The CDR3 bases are TGTGCCAGCAGTTACTCGGGCTTTTACGAGCAGTACGTC. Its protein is CASSYSGFYEQYV.

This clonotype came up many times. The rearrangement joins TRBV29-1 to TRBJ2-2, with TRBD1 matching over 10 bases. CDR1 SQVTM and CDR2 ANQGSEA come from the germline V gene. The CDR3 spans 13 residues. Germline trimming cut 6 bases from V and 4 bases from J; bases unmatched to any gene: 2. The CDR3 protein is CSVRTGGTGELFF. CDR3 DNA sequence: TGCAGCGTAAGGACAGGGGGCACCGGGGAGCTGTTTTTT.

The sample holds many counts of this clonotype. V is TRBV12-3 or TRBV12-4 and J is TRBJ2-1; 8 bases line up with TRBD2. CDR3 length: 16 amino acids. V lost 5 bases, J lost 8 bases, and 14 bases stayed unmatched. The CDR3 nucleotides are TGTGCCAGCAGTCCGCAGGAGGCGGGGGGCGGGGATGAGCAGTTCTTC. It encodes CASSPQEAGGGDEQFF.

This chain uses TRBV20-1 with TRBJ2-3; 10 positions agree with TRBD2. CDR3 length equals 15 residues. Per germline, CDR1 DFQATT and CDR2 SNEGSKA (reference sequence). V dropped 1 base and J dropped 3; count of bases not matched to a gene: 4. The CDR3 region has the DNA TGCAGTGCTAGAGCGATGACTAGCGGGACAGATACGCAGTATTTT. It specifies CSARAMTSGTDTQYF.

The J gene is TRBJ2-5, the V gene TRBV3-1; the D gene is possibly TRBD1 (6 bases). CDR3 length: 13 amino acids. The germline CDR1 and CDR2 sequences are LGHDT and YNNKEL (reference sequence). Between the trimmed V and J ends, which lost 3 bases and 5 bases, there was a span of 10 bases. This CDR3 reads CASSHPQGETQYF. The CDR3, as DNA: TGTGCCAGCAGCCATCCCCAGGGGGAGACCCAGTACTTC.

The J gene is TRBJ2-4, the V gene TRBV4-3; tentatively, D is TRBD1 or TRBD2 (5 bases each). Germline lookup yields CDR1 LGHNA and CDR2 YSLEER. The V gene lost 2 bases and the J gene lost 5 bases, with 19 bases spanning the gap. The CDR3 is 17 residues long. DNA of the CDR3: TGCGCCAGCAGCCAAAATGTCCCCGGGACGGCTGAAAACATTCAGTACTTC. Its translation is CASSQNVPGTAENIQYF.

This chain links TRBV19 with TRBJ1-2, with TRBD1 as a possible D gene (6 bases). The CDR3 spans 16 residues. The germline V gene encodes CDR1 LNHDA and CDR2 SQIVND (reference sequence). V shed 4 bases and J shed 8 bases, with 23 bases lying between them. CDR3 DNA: TGTGCCAGTAGTAAGCCTCAGGGGCTCCTGTTTTACGGCTACACCTTC. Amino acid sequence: CASSKPQGLLFYGYTF.

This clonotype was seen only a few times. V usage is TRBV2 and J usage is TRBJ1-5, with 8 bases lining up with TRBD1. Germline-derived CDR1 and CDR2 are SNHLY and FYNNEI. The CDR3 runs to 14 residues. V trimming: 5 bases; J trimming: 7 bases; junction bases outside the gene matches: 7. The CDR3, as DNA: TGTGCCAGCAGTCCGACAGGGGTCGGACAGCCCCAGCATTTT. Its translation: CASSPTGVGQPQHF.

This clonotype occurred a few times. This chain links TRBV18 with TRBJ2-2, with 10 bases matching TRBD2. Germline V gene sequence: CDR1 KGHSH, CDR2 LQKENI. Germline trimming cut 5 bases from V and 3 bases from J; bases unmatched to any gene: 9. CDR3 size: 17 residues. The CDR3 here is CASSETLAGADTGELFF. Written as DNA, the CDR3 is TGTGCCAGCTCAGAAACCCTAGCGGGGGCGGACACCGGGGAGCTGTTTTTT.

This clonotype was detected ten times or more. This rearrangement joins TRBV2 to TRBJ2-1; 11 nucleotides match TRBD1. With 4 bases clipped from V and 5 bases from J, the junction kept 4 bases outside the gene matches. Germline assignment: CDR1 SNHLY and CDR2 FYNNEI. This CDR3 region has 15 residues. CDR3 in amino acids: CASSGTGGRDNEQFF. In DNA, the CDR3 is TGTGCCAGCAGTGGGACAGGGGGCAGGGACAATGAGCAGTTCTTC.

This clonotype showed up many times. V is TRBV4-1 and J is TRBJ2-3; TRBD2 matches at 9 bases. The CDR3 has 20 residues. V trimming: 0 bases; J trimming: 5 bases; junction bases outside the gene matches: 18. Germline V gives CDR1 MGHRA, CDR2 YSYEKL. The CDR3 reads CASSQESRASGVVGGDTQYF. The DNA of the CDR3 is TGCGCCAGCAGCCAAGAATCCCGTGCTAGCGGGGTGGTAGGTGGAGATACGCAGTATTTT.

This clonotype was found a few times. CDR3 in amino acids: CASSLAQNYGYTF. The CDR3 DNA reads as TGTGCCAGCAGCTTGGCCCAGAACTATGGCTACACCTTC. The V and J genes are TRBV5-5 and TRBJ1-2, with no clear D. With 0 bases removed from V and 2 bases from J, the gap between germline ends came to 5 bases. Germline CDR1 is SGHKS and CDR2 is YYEKEE (reference sequence). The CDR3 is made up of 13 amino acids.

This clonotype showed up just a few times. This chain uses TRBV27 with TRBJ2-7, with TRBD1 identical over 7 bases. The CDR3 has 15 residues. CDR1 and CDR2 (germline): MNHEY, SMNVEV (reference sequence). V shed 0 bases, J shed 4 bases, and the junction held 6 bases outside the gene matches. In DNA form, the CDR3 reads TGTGCCAGCAGTTTATCGAAGACAGGGTCATACGAGCAGTACTTC. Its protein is CASSLSKTGSYEQYF.

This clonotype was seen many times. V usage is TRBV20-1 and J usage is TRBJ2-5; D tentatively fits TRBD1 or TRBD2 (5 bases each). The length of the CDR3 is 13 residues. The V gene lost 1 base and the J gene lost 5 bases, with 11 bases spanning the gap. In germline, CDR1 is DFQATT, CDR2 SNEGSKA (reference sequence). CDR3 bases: TGCAGTGCTAGAGTCGGGGCTCTGGAGACCCAGTACTTC. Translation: CSARVGALETQYF.

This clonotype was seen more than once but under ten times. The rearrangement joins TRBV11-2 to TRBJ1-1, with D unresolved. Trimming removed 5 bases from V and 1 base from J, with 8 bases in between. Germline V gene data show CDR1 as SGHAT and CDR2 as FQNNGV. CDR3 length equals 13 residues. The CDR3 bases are TGTGCCAGCAGCGAACAGAGGAACACTGAAGCTTTCTTT. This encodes CASSEQRNTEAFF.